The 30 T cell receptor beta chains reported below all come from one sample, sequenced in a study of OX40 agonist ivuxolimab in advanced cancers. Assay used: immunoSEQ multiplex PCR; TCRdb lists only in-frame clones, some missing. In the table there are roughly 45,000 clones, 75% to 90% of which are singletons. Sequenced here: CD4+ or CD8+ T cells sorted from blood, sampled in a trial of the OX40 agonist ivuxolimab. These receptor sequences come from an adult with an advanced solid tumor such as melanoma, head and neck, liver or kidney cancer.

The chain has TRBV6-5 and TRBJ2-7; D perhaps matches TRBD2 (5 bases). The CDR3 runs 14 residues. Germline CDR1 MNHEY, CDR2 SVGAGI. With 5 bases removed from V and 0 bases from J, the gap between germline ends came to 11 bases. CDR3 in amino acids: CASSEYTSSYEQYV. The CDR3 nucleotides read TGTGCCAGCAGTGAATACACTAGCTCCTACGAGCAGTACGTC.

This chain joins TRBV19 and TRBJ2-1; 9 nucleotides match TRBD2. Germline CDR1 LNHDA, CDR2 SQIVND (reference sequence). Trimming cost V 3 bases and J 0 bases; bases outside gene matches: 3. The CDR3 runs 16 residues. The CDR3 loop reads CASSILAGSSYNEQFF. The CDR3 DNA sequence: TGTGCCAGTAGTATCCTAGCGGGGAGCTCCTACAATGAGCAGTTCTTC.

The chain recombines TRBV28 with TRBJ2-5; D may match TRBD1 or TRBD2 (5 bases each). This CDR3 has 13 residues. Trimming pared 5 bases from V and 3 bases from J, leaving 10 bases between. Germline V CDR1 and CDR2: MDHEN, SYDVKM. As DNA, the CDR3 is TGTGCCAGCAGTCGGGACGTGGAAGAGACCCAGTACTTC. Translation gives CASSRDVEETQYF.

This clone was recorded at least ten times. The chain joins TRBV12-5 to TRBJ1-2; TRBD1 might be the D (5 bases). Deletions cut 1 base from V and 6 bases from J, with 18 bases between. Germline CDR1 reads LGHNT; CDR2 reads FRNRAP. The CDR3 length is 16 residues. CDR3 amino acids: CASGLGGTSGEDGYTF. The CDR3 nucleotides read TGTGCTAGTGGTTTGGGGGGGACGTCCGGAGAGGATGGCTACACCTTC.

The chain carries TRBV19 and TRBJ1-5; D is ambiguous. With 5 bases removed from V and 2 bases from J, the gap between germline ends came to 13 bases. This CDR3 region has 15 residues. Germline V CDR1 and CDR2: LNHDA, SQIVND (reference sequence). CDR3 bases: TGTGCCAGTAGTGGGTGGAAAACTGGCAATCAGCCCCAGCATTTT. Translation gives CASSGWKTGNQPQHF. The full variable domain, in which reference TRBV19 and TRBJ1-5 provide the parts outside the CDR3, is DGGITQSPKYLFRKEGQNVTLSCEQNLNHDAMYWYRQDPGQGLRLIYYSQIVNDFQKGDIAEGYSVSREKKESFPLTVTSAQKNPTAFYLCASSGWKTGNQPQHFGDGTRLSIL.

V usage is TRBV19 and J usage is TRBJ2-1; 9 bases fit TRBD2. The CDR3 runs to 16 residues. The germline gives CDR1 LNHDA, CDR2 SQIVND (reference sequence). V was clipped by 2 bases and J by 4 bases; unmatched bases: 6. The CDR3 protein is CASSILASGAYNEQFF. In DNA, the CDR3 is TGTGCCAGTAGTATATTGGCTAGCGGGGCATACAATGAGCAGTTCTTC.

The J gene is TRBJ2-1, the V gene TRBV7-9; weak D call: TRBD1 (6 bases). This CDR3 is 15 amino acids long. Trimming shortened V by 3 bases and J by 3 bases, and 12 bases separated the two germline ends. Germline V gene lookup returns CDR1 SEHNR and CDR2 FQNEAQ (reference sequence). The chain's CDR3 is CASSFVWTDYNEQFF. The CDR3 DNA sequence: TGTGCCAGCAGCTTTGTCTGGACAGACTACAATGAGCAGTTCTTC.

The rearrangement joins TRBV9 to TRBJ2-3; D is unresolved. Trimming stripped 0 bases from V and 6 bases from J, with 11 bases between. This CDR3 has 14 residues. Germline assignment: CDR1 SGDLS and CDR2 YYNGEE. The CDR3 region has the DNA TGTGCCAGCAGCGTAGGGGGTGAGTTTGATACGCAGTATTTT. Amino acids: CASSVGGEFDTQYF.

The table lists this clone with a few counts. The V call is TRBV4-1, the J call TRBJ2-5; TRBD2 agrees at 10 bases. V lost 4 bases, J lost 7 bases, and 9 bases stayed unmatched. Germline V lookup: CDR1 MGHRA, CDR2 YSYEKL. The CDR3 sequence is 15 residues long. The CDR3 bases are TGCGCCAGCAGCCCTAGGACTAGCGGTTCGCGGACCCAGTACTTC. Its protein is CASSPRTSGSRTQYF.

The V call is TRBV27, the J call TRBJ2-7, with 8 bases fitting TRBD2. Germline loops: CDR1 MNHEY, CDR2 SMNVEV (reference sequence). The CDR3 sequence is 20 residues long. The junction had 18 bases not matched to a gene; V was cut back by 2 bases and J by 0 bases. The CDR3 spells CASSLDSSLDGRGASYEQYV. CDR3 sequence (DNA): TGTGCCAGCAGTTTAGACAGCTCTCTAGACGGGCGGGGGGCCTCCTACGAGCAGTACGTC.

The chain couples TRBV28 to TRBJ2-1, with 10 positions matching TRBD1. Per germline, CDR1 MDHEN and CDR2 SYDVKM. This CDR3 contains 19 residues. With V trimmed by 3 bases and J by 2 bases, 13 bases remained unmatched. In nucleotides, the CDR3 is TGTGCCAGCAGTTTTCCACCGGACAGGGGGAGATCACCCTACAATGAGCAGTTCTTC. Residues: CASSFPPDRGRSPYNEQFF.

The chain combines TRBV6-5 with TRBJ1-1; 7 nucleotides match TRBD1. This CDR3 is 13 amino acids long. CDR1 is MNHEY, CDR2 SVGAGI, per germline. V lost 6 bases, J lost 4 bases, and 5 bases stayed unmatched. DNA for the CDR3: TGTGCCAGCAGCCTAGGGACAGCCACTGAAGCTTTCTTT. As protein: CASSLGTATEAFF.

This chain connects TRBV6-1 to TRBJ1-2; tentatively, D is TRBD1 (5 bases). The CDR3 loop spans 11 amino acids. V lost 8 bases, J lost 6 bases, and 10 bases lay in between. Germline CDR1 reads MNHNS; CDR2 reads SASEGT. The CDR3 is CASRGGDGYTF. The CDR3 nucleotides are TGTGCCAGCCGGGGGGGGGATGGCTACACCTTC.

CDR3 nucleotides: TGTGCCAGCAGCCTAAGGGCTAGCGGGGTCAATGAGCAGTTCTTC. Translation gives CASSLRASGVNEQFF. This chain links TRBV5-4 with TRBJ2-1, with TRBD2 identical over 9 bases. J gave up 6 bases and V 4 bases, and 8 bases lay outside the gene matches. Germline V gene data show CDR1 as SGHNT and CDR2 as YYREEE (reference sequence). The CDR3 runs to 15 residues.

The rearrangement uses TRBV4-1 and TRBJ1-4; unclear D gene. The CDR3 sequence is 15 residues long. Germline CDR1 MGHRA, CDR2 YSYEKL. The ends were cut back, 0 bases at V and 0 bases at J, with 5 bases in the middle. In nucleotides, the CDR3 is TGCGCCAGCAGCCAAGACACTGCAACTAATGAAAAACTGTTTTTT. Encoded protein: CASSQDTATNEKLFF.

CDR3 in amino acids: CASRQGEADTDTQYF. In DNA, the CDR3 is TGCGCCAGCAGACAGGGCGAGGCCGACACAGATACGCAGTATTTT. The genes are TRBV10-2 and TRBJ2-3; maybe TRBD1 (6 bases). This CDR3 is 15 amino acids long. From germline, CDR1 is WSHSY and CDR2 SAAADI. The V end was cut by 6 bases, the J end by 2 bases, with 15 bases between.

The J gene is TRBJ2-1, the V gene TRBV6-4, with D tentatively TRBD2 (7 bases). The CDR3 has 15 residues. V lost 5 bases and J lost 4, with 15 bases in between. The germline CDR1 and CDR2 sequences are MRHNA and SNTAGT. This CDR3 is CASSPWAGAYNEQFF. Here the CDR3 DNA reads TGTGCCAGCAGTCCGTGGGCGGGGGCATACAATGAGCAGTTCTTC.

The chain combines TRBV12-5 with TRBJ2-1; 12 bases line up with TRBD1. CDR3 length: 15 residues. In germline, CDR1 is LGHNT, CDR2 FRNRAP. V was pared by 4 bases and J by 8 bases, with 6 bases of the junction left unmatched. DNA for the CDR3: TGTGCTAGTGGTTACGAGGGACAGGGGGCGGATGAGCAGTTCTTC. Encoded protein: CASGYEGQGADEQFF.

This clone was detected only once. The rearrangement uses TRBV5-4 and TRBJ2-1; maybe TRBD1 (6 bases). CDR1 and CDR2 from the germline V gene are SGHNT and YYREEE (reference sequence). The ends were cut back, 6 bases at V and 1 base at J, with 8 bases in the middle. CDR3 length equals 13 residues. The CDR3 spells CASTDRSYNEQFF. In DNA form, the CDR3 reads TGTGCCAGCACCGACAGGTCCTACAATGAGCAGTTCTTC.

The chain links TRBV19 to TRBJ1-1; 7 nucleotides line up with TRBD1. In germline, CDR1 is LNHDA, CDR2 SQIVND (reference sequence). V lost 0 bases to trimming and J lost 4 bases; unmatched junction nucleotides: 8. The CDR3 is 16 amino acids. The CDR3 nucleotides are TGTGCCAGTAGTATAGACGTCGGGACAGCAGGCACTGAAGCTTTCTTT. This sequence encodes CASSIDVGTAGTEAFF.

There are a few counts of this clone. The sample contains more than one DNA sequence encoding this CDR3. The chain links TRBV5-1 to TRBJ1-1; maybe TRBD1 (6 bases). Germline values: CDR1 SGHRS, CDR2 YFSETQ. The CDR3 is made up of 14 amino acids. V was shortened by 0 bases and J by 4 bases, with 10 bases between the two germline ends. DNA for the CDR3: TGCGCCAGCAGCTTGGGGGGGCGCATCACTGAAGCTTTCTTT. Its protein is CASSLGGRITEAFF.

The chain employs TRBV9 and TRBJ1-1; the match to TRBD1 covers 9 bases. V gave up 4 bases and J gave up 0 bases; unmatched junction bases: 13. The length of the CDR3 is 18 residues. CDR1 and CDR2 from the germline V gene are SGDLS and YYNGEE. The CDR3 loop reads CASSNRVGTGPMNTEAFF. As DNA, the CDR3 is TGTGCCAGCAGCAACCGGGTGGGGACAGGGCCTATGAACACTGAAGCTTTCTTT.

In the case of this clone: One end of the junction varies from germline; a read error may be responsible. V and J are TRBV5-4 and TRBJ2-4; D is unresolved. The CDR3 consists of 15 residues. Germline-derived CDR1 and CDR2 are SGHNT and YYREEE (reference sequence). This chain's CDR3 is CASSPSSARNDIQYF. The CDR3 region has the DNA TGCGCCAGCAGCCCTTCCTCGGCCAGAAACGACATTCAGTACTTC.

The chain is built from TRBV5-1 and TRBJ2-3, with D maybe TRBD1 (6 bases). CDR1 is SGHRS and CDR2 is YFSETQ in the germline V gene. V was cut by 3 bases and J by 0 bases, with 17 bases left in between. CDR3 length: 17 amino acids. CDR3 region: CASSYRDTHSSTDTQYF. DNA of the CDR3: TGCGCCAGCAGCTACCGGGACACTCATTCTAGCACAGATACGCAGTATTTT.

The chain has TRBV6-5 and TRBJ1-2; D ambiguous. This CDR3 has 13 amino acids. Trimming stripped 6 bases from V and 2 bases from J, with 10 bases between. The germline V gene has CDR1 MNHEY and CDR2 SVGAGI. CDR3 amino acids: CASSPAANYGYTF. Here the CDR3 DNA reads TGTGCCAGCAGCCCTGCGGCCAACTATGGCTACACCTTC.

J is TRBJ2-1 and V is TRBV28, with no clear D. V was trimmed by 7 bases and J by 3 bases, leaving 4 bases between them. Germline V gene sequence: CDR1 MDHEN, CDR2 SYDVKM. This CDR3 comprises 11 residues. The CDR3 here is CASKGYNEQFF. The CDR3 DNA follows: TGTGCCAGCAAAGGCTACAATGAGCAGTTCTTC.

The chain uses TRBV4-1 and TRBJ2-5; the match to TRBD2 covers 7 bases. Germline-derived CDR1 and CDR2 are MGHRA and YSYEKL. The CDR3 consists of 12 residues. The V gene end was trimmed by 5 bases and the J gene end by 7 bases; junction bases not matched to a gene: 4. The CDR3 DNA sequence: TGCGCCAGCAGCGCGGGGGTTGCGACCCAGTACTTC. It specifies CASSAGVATQYF.

This chain connects TRBV21-1 to TRBJ1-1. TRBV21-1 represents a pseudogene. The CDR3 spans 17 residues. The CDR3 sequence: CASSNPLPQPADTEAFF. CDR3 DNA: TGTGCCAGCAGCAATCCCCTACCCCAGCCCGCTGACACTGAAGCTTTCTTT.

The CDR3 region is CASSVEQGKTREQYF. In DNA, the CDR3 is TGTGCCAGCAGCGTAGAACAGGGGAAAACGAGAGAGCAGTACTTC. The rearrangement uses TRBV9 and TRBJ2-7, with 7 positions matching TRBD1. With 0 bases clipped from V and 7 bases from J, the junction kept 10 bases outside the gene matches. The CDR3 is 15 amino acids. Germline V gene sequence: CDR1 SGDLS, CDR2 YYNGEE.

This clone came up once. The chain is built from TRBV6-5 and TRBJ1-4; perhaps TRBD1 as D (6 bases). The CDR3 is 15 residues long. Germline V gene data show CDR1 as MNHEY and CDR2 as SVGAGI. V was cut by 4 bases and J by 4 bases, with 13 bases left in between. The CDR3 loop reads CASSFKTGHNEKLFF. As DNA, the CDR3 is TGTGCCAGCAGTTTCAAGACAGGCCATAATGAAAAACTGTTTTTT.